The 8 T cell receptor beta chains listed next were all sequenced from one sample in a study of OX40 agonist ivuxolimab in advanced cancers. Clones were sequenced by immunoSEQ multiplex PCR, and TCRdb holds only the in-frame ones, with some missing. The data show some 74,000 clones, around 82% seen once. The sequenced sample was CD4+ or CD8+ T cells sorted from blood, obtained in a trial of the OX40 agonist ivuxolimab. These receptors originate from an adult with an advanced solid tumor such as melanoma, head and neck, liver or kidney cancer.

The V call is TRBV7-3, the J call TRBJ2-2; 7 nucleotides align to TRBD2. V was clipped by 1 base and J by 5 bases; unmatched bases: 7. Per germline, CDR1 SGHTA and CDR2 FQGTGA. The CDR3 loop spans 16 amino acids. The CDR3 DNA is TGTGCCAGCAGCTTAAATGGCGGGGGTTCTACCGGGGAGCTGTTTTTT. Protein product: CASSLNGGGSTGELFF.

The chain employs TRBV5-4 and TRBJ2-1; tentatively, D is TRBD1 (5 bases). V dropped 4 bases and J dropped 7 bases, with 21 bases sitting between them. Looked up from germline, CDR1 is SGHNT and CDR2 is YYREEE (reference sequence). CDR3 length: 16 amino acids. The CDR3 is CASSRPERQIGNEQFF. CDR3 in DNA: TGTGCCAGCAGCCGACCTGAGCGACAGATAGGGAATGAGCAGTTCTTC. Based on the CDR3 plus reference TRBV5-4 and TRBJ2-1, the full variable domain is ETGVTQSPTHLIKTRGQQVTLRCSSQSGHNTVSWYQQALGQGPQFIFQYYREEENGRGNFPPRFSGLQFPNYSSELNVNALELDDSALYLCASSRPERQIGNEQFFGPGTRLTVL.

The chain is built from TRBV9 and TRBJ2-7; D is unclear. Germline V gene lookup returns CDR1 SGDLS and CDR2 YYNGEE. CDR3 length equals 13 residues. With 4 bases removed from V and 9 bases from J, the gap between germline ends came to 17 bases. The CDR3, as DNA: TGTGCCAGCAGCTACAATTCGAGGTCCGGGCAGTACTTC. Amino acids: CASSYNSRSGQYF.

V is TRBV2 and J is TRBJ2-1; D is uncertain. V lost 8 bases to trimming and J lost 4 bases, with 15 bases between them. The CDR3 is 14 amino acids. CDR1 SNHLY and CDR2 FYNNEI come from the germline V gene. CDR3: CASAEGFVYNEQFF. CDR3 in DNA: TGTGCCAGCGCAGAAGGGTTTGTTTACAATGAGCAGTTCTTC.

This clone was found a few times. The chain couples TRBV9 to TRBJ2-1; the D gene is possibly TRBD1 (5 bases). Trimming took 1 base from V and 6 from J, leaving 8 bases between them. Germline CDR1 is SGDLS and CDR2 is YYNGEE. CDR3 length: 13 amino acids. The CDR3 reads CASSVRGPNEQFF. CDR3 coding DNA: TGTGCCAGCAGCGTAAGGGGTCCCAATGAGCAGTTCTTC.

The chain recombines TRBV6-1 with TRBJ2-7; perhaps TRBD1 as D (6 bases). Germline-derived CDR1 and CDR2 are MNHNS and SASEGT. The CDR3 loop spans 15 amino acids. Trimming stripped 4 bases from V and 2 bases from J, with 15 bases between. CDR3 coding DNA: TGTGCCAGCAGTGGCCGGACAGCAGGCGCCTACGAGCAGTACTTC. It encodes CASSGRTAGAYEQYF.

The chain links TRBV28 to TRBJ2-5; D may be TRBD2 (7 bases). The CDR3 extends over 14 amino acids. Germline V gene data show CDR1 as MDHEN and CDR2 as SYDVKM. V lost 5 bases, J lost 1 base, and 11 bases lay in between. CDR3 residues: CASSPGGAQETQYF. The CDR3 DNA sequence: TGTGCCAGCAGTCCTGGGGGGGCCCAAGAGACCCAGTACTTC.

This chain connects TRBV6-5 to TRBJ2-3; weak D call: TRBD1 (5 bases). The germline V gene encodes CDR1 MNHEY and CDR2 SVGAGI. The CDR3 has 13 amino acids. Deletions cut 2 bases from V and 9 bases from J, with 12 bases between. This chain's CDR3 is CASSYAQVGTQYF. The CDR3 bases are TGTGCCAGCAGTTACGCACAGGTCGGCACGCAGTATTTT.